These T cell receptor beta chains were read from a single sample in a study of T cell repertoires in aging, cancer and after chemotherapy. MiXCR, run by TCRdb on the multiplex PCR reads, gives a single entry per CDR3 protein. The sample has about 10,000 distinct CDR3 sequences, approximately 41% seen once; the top ten hold around 1.5%. The sequenced sample consisted of blood. Receptors were obtained from a human donor in good health. Both conserved end residues are part of each CDR3. A D gene is named only where the DNA matches it firmly. Not every row has a clone size; where given, it reads once, few, many or a size class.

TRBJ2-1 | TRBD2 | TRBV19 | - | TGTGCCAGTAGTATGAGTTCTAGCGGGGGGGTCGGGCAGTTCTTC | CASSMSSSGGVGQFF
TRBJ1-5 | - | TRBV12-3/TRBV12-4 | - | TGTGCCAGCAGTGAGGGGCAGCCTCATAAGCCCCAGCATTTT | CASSEGQPHKPQHF
TRBJ2-4 | - | TRBV5-1 | - | TGCGCCAGCAGCGAAAATGTACCACCCCGGAATCAGTACTTC | CASSENVPPRNQYF
TRBJ2-2 | - | TRBV10-3 | few | TGTGCCATCAGTGACATCGGGGAGCTGTTTTTT | CAISDIGELFF
TRBJ2-3 | TRBD2 | TRBV5-5 | - | TGCGCCAGCAGCCCGGGGACTAGCGGGGGGGCTGAAGATACGCAGTATTTT | CASSPGTSGGAEDTQYF
TRBJ2-1 | TRBD2 | TRBV6-1 | - | TGTGCCAGCAGTTTGGTCCGGGTAGCGGGGGAGTACAATGAGCAGTTCTTC | CASSLVRVAGEYNEQFF
TRBJ2-1 | TRBD1 | TRBV12-3/TRBV12-4 | - | TGTGCCAGCAGACCGGGACAGGGATATGAGCAGTTCTTC | CASRPGQGYEQFF
TRBJ1-6 | TRBD1 | TRBV20-1 | - | TGCAGTGCTAGAGTGATAACAGGGGAATCCTATAATTCACCCCTCCACTTT | CSARVITGESYNSPLHF
TRBJ1-4 | - | TRBV7-3 | - | TGTGCCAGCAGCTACCAGGGTGACGGGACTAATGAAAAACTGTTTTTT | CASSYQGDGTNEKLFF
TRBJ1-4 | - | TRBV5-4 | - | TGTGCCAGCAGCTTGGCAGGGCGTGAAAAACTGTTTTTT | CASSLAGREKLFF
TRBJ1-4 | TRBD1 | TRBV7-3 | few | TGTGCCAGCAGTTACAGGGGGCGGGGTAATGAAAAACTGTTTTTT | CASSYRGRGNEKLFF
TRBJ2-5 | - | TRBV2 | - | TGTGCCAGCAGGGGGGTGGAGACCCAGTACTTC | CASRGVETQYF
TRBJ2-7 | TRBD1 | TRBV5-1 | - | TGCGCCAGCAGCTTGACAGGGGGCGGCTACGAGCAGTACTTC | CASSLTGGGYEQYF
TRBJ1-3 | - | TRBV12-3/TRBV12-4 | - | TGTGCCAGCAGTTTCAGCGGAAGCCCTGGAAACACCATATATTTT | CASSFSGSPGNTIYF
TRBJ2-3 | - | TRBV6-1 | few | TGTGCCAGCAGTGAAGATGCCCAGAGGTATACGCAGTATTTT | CASSEDAQRYTQYF
TRBJ2-1 | TRBD1 | TRBV7-3 | - | TGTGCCAGCAGCTGGACAGGGCGGAATGAGCAGTTCTTC | CASSWTGRNEQFF
TRBJ1-2 | - | TRBV6-5 | few | TGTGCCAGCACCTCAGGCAAAATCGGCTATGGCTACACCTTC | CASTSGKIGYGYTF
TRBJ2-7 | TRBD2 | TRBV20-1 | - | TGCAGTGCTCCTCTAGCGGGGTACTACGAGCAGTACTTC | CSAPLAGYYEQYF
TRBJ1-2 | - | TRBV27 | few | TGTGCCAGCAGTTTTCGGAGCCTAGAAGGGGATGGCTACACCTTC | CASSFRSLEGDGYTF
TRBJ1-2 | - | TRBV6-1 | few | TGTGCCAGCAACCCCCAGCTCGCTAGCCCTAACTATGGCTACACCTTC | CASNPQLASPNYGYTF
TRBJ1-6 | - | TRBV4-1 | few | TGCGCCAGCAGCCCCAGGGAGTCGGGATCACCCCTCCACTTT | CASSPRESGSPLHF
TRBJ2-1 | - | TRBV6-4 | - | TGTGCCAGCAGTGACGTGAGGCGGGGTTACAATGAGCAGTTCTTC | CASSDVRRGYNEQFF
TRBJ1-2 | TRBD1 | TRBV6-5 | medium-sized | TGTGCTAGCAGTAGACAGGGAGGCCGTGGCTACACCTTC | CASSRQGGRGYTF
TRBJ1-6 | - | TRBV4-1 | - | TGCGCCAGCAGCCAAGATCCCACATCACCCCTCCACTTT | CASSQDPTSPLHF
TRBJ1-2 | - | TRBV5-6 | - | TGTGCCAGCAGCCCACCCGACAGACTCTATGGCTACACCTTC | CASSPPDRLYGYTF
TRBJ1-3 | - | TRBV5-1 | few | TGCGCCAGCAGCTTAGGACCTTTAACGGGTGGAAACACCATATATTTT | CASSLGPLTGGNTIYF
TRBJ2-1 | TRBD1 | TRBV6-5 | few | TGTGCCAGCAGTTACTCCCTCCAGGGGGTGAATGAGCAGTTCTTC | CASSYSLQGVNEQFF
TRBJ2-5 | - | TRBV11-1 | - | TGTGCCAGCAGCCCTACTGTCTCCCAAGAGACCCAGTACTTC | CASSPTVSQETQYF
TRBJ1-2 | TRBD1 | TRBV19 | - | TGTGCCAGTAGCCTTCAGGGACAGGGGTATGGCTACACCTTC | CASSLQGQGYGYTF
TRBJ2-3 | TRBD2 | TRBV18 | - | TGTGCCAGCTCAAAGACTAGCGGCACAGATACGCAGTATTTT | CASSKTSGTDTQYF
TRBJ1-6 | TRBD1 | TRBV6-1 | - | TGTGCCGGGGGACAGGCCTTGAGCTCCTATAATTCACCCCTCCACTTT | CAGGQALSSYNSPLHF
TRBJ2-5 | - | TRBV7-9 | - | TGTGCCAGCGGCGCTTCCGGACCGGAGACCCAGTACTTC | CASGASGPETQYF
TRBJ2-6 | - | TRBV5-6 | - | TGTGCCAGCAGCTTGTTGAGCACTGGGGCCAACGTCCTGACTTTC | CASSLLSTGANVLTF
TRBJ1-2 | - | TRBV12-3/TRBV12-4 | - | TGTGCCAGCACCCAACCGGGGCAGGTCTATGGCTACACCTTC | CASTQPGQVYGYTF
TRBJ1-1 | - | TRBV7-2 | - | TGTGCCAGCAGCATCCAGGGACGCGGCACTGAAGCTTTCTTT | CASSIQGRGTEAFF
TRBJ2-3 | - | TRBV7-9 | - | TGTGCCAGCAGCTTGGATGGGGACACAGATACGCAGTATTTT | CASSLDGDTDTQYF
TRBJ1-4 | - | TRBV6-5 | - | TGTGCCAGCAGTTACCGGGGGGGGACTAATGAAAAACTGTTTTTT | CASSYRGGTNEKLFF
TRBJ1-2 | - | TRBV30 | medium-sized | TGTGCCTGGAGTCCGGACAGAAGCTATGGCTACACCTTC | CAWSPDRSYGYTF
TRBJ1-1 | - | TRBV29-1 | - | TGCAGCGTTGGTACAGGGCTCACTGAAGCTTTCTTT | CSVGTGLTEAFF
TRBJ2-3 | - | TRBV19 | - | TGTGCCAGTAGTCCCCGGGACACGCTAAACACAGATACGCAGTATTTT | CASSPRDTLNTDTQYF